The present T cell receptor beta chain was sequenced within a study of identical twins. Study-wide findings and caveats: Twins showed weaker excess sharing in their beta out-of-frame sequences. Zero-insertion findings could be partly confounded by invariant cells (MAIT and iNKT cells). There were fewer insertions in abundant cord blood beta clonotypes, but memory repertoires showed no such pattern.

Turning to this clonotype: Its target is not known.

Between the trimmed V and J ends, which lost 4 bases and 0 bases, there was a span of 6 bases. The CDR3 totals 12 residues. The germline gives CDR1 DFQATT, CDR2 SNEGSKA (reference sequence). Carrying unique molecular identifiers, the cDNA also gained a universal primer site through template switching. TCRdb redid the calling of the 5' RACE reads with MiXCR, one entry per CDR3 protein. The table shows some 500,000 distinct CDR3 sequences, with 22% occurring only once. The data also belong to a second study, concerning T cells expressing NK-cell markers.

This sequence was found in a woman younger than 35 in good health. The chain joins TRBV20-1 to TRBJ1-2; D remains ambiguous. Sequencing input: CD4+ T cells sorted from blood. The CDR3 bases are TGCAGTGCTACGTGGGCTAACTATGGCTACACCTTC. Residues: CSATWANYGYTF.